Included here is one T cell receptor beta chain sequence, with context. Its specificity is unknown. The CDR3 spans 18 residues. Trimming left V 4 bases short and J 4 bases short, with 22 bases between. This sample was included in a study of T cell repertoires in cytomegalovirus infection. On the study more broadly: Indications came from public TCR beta signatures; they pointed to CMV infection and to a matching HLA type. Study observations and caveats: Within the response measured ex vivo, HLA-C-restricted CMV-specific TCR beta clonotypes were dominant. Totalled public TCR beta family frequency picked out people who carried CMV plus the relevant HLA.

TCRdb itself ran the reads through MiXCR, one entry per CDR3 protein. Among 450,000 to 650,000 distinct CDR3 sequences listed, around a quarter were seen once. The receptor's source is a human donor in good health (CMV status not recorded). Some clones in this sample may be carry-over from other donors' samples. The material sequenced was PBMCs. The chain recombines TRBV12-3 or TRBV12-4 with TRBJ2-2; maybe TRBD2 (6 bases). The CDR3 reads CASSSPTRLDRSTGELFF. The CDR3 DNA sequence: TGTGCCAGCAGTTCACCAACTCGACTAGATCGGAGCACCGGGGAGCTGTTTTTT.